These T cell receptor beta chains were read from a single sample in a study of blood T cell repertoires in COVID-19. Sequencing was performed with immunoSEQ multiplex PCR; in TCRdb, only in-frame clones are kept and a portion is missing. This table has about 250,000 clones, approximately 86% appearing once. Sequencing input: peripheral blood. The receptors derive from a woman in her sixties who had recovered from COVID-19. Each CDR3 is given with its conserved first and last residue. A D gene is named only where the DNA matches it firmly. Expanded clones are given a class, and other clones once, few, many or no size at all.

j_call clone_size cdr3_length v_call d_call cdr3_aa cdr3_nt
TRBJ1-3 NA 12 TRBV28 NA CASHEAGNTIYF TGTGCCAGCCACGAGGCGGGTAACACCATATATTTT
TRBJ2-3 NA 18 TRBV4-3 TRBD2 CASSQQLSASGGADTQYF TGCGCCAGCAGCCAACAACTATCGGCCAGCGGGGGGGCAGATACGCAGTATTTT
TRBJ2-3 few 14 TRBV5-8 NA CASSFGQYTDTQYF TGTGCCAGCAGCTTTGGACAGTACACAGATACGCAGTATTTT
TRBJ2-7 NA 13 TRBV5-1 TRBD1 CASSLGQGSEQYF TGCGCCAGCAGCTTGGGACAGGGCTCCGAGCAGTACTTC
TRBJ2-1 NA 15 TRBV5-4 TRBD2 CASSLGIAGVNEQFF TGTGCCAGCAGCTTGGGAATAGCGGGGGTCAATGAGCAGTTCTTC
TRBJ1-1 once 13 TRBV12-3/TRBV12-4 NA CASSLIGGVEAFF TGTGCCAGCAGTTTAATCGGAGGGGTTGAAGCTTTCTTT
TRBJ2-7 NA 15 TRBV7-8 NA CASSLADTFGYEQYF TGTGCCAGCAGCTTAGCGGACACGTTCGGGTACGAGCAGTACTTC
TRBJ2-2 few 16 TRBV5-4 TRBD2 CASSRELAGPTGELFF TGTGCCAGCAGCCGAGAACTAGCGGGGCCGACCGGGGAGCTGTTTTTT
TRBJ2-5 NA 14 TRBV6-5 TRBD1 CASNLQGPRETQYF TGTGCCAGCAACCTACAGGGGCCGCGGGAGACCCAGTACTTC
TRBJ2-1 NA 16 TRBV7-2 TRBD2 CASSPRTSAGGNEQFF TGTGCCAGCAGCCCTCGGACTAGCGCGGGGGGTAATGAGCAGTTCTTC
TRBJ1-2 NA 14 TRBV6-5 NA CASSYGLGGYGYTF TGTGCCAGCAGTTACGGCCTCGGCGGTTATGGCTACACCTTC
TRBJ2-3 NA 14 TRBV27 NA CASSFRDRTDTQYF TGTGCCAGCAGTTTCCGTGACAGAACAGATACGCAGTATTTT
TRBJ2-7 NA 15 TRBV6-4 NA CASSESAGSPYEQYF TGTGCCAGCAGTGAATCGGCGGGGAGTCCCTACGAGCAGTACTTC
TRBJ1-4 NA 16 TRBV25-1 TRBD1 CASSRDRPPINEKLFF TGTGCCAGCAGCCGGGACAGGCCTCCAATTAATGAAAAACTGTTTTTT
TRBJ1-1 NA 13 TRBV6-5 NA CASSPQDGFEAFF TGTGCCAGCAGTCCCCAGGATGGCTTTGAAGCTTTCTTT
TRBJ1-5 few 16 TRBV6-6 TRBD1 CASSIPGTGSNQPQHF TGTGCCAGCAGTATCCCCGGGACAGGAAGCAATCAGCCCCAGCATTTT
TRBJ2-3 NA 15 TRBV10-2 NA CASSDMGAHTDTQYF TGCGCCAGCAGTGATATGGGGGCTCACACAGATACGCAGTATTTT
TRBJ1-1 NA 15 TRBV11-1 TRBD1 CASSLGTGGVTEAFF TGTGCCAGCAGCTTGGGGACAGGGGGCGTCACTGAAGCTTTCTTT
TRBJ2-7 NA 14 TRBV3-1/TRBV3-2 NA CASSTGLWPYEQYF TGTGCCAGCAGTACAGGGCTGTGGCCCTACGAGCAGTACTTC
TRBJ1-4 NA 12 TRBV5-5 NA CASSRQGEKLFF TGTGCCAGCAGCCGCCAGGGAGAAAAACTGTTTTTT
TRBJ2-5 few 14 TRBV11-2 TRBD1 CASSFRTGRETQYF TGTGCCAGCAGCTTCCGGACAGGTCGAGAGACCCAGTACTTC
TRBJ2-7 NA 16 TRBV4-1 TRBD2 CASSQGTSGGYYEQYF TGCGCCAGCAGCCAAGGGACTAGCGGGGGGTACTACGAGCAGTACTTC
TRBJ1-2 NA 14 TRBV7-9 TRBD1 CASSLTRDSYGYTF TGTGCCAGCAGCCTCACCCGGGACAGCTATGGCTACACCTTC
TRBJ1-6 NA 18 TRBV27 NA CASSPSPQRGGINSPLHF TGTGCCAGCAGTCCCTCGCCCCAAAGGGGCGGCATCAATTCACCCCTCCACTTT
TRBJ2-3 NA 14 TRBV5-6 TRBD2 CASRGLADADTQYF TGTGCCAGCCGAGGGCTAGCGGATGCGGATACGCAGTATTTT
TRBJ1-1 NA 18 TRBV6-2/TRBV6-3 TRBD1 CASSLYNLRQGANTEAFF TGTGCCAGCAGTTTGTACAACTTAAGACAGGGGGCGAACACTGAAGCTTTCTTT
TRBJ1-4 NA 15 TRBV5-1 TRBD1 CASSVAGQERGKLFF TGCGCCAGCAGCGTGGCGGGACAGGAGAGAGGAAAACTGTTTTTT
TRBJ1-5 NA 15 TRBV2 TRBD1 CASSTGTGGSQPQHF TGTGCCAGCAGTACCGGGACAGGGGGCTCTCAGCCCCAGCATTTT
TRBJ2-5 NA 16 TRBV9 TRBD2 CASSPDRLAVQETQYF TGTGCCAGCAGCCCCGATCGACTAGCGGTCCAAGAGACCCAGTACTTC
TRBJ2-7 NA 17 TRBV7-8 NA CASSLRYMAQSDYEQYF TGTGCCAGCAGCTTAAGGTATATGGCTCAGAGCGACTACGAGCAGTACTTC
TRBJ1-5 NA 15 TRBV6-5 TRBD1 CASSYSRGLGQPQHF TGTGCCAGCAGTTACTCTAGGGGGCTAGGGCAGCCCCAGCATTTT
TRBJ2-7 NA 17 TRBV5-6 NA CASSSARQASRKYEQYF TGTGCCAGCAGCTCCGCGCGACAGGCCTCTAGGAAGTACGAGCAGTACTTC
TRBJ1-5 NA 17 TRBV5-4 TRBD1 CASSLIGQGDSNQPQHF TGTGCCAGCAGCTTAATCGGACAGGGGGATAGCAATCAGCCCCAGCATTTT
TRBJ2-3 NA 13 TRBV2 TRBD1 CATGQVSTDTQYF TGTGCCACCGGACAGGTTAGCACAGATACGCAGTATTTT
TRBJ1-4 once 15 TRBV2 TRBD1 CASSPGQTLSEKLFF TGTGCCAGCAGTCCGGGACAGACTTTATCTGAAAAACTGTTTTTT
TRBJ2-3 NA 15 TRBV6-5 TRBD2 CGSGGLTSRPDTQYF TGTGGAAGCGGGGGCCTGACTTCGAGGCCAGATACGCAGTATTTT
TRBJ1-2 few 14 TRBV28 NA CASRRGRANYGYTF TGTGCCAGCAGGCGGGGGCGGGCTAACTATGGCTACACCTTC
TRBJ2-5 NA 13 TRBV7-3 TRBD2 CASSSLAAETQYF TGTGCCAGCAGCTCCCTAGCGGCGGAGACCCAGTACTTC
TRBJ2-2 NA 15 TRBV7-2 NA CASSLNGHNTGELFF TGTGCCAGCAGCTTAAATGGGCATAACACCGGGGAGCTGTTTTTT
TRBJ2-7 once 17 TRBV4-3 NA CASSQDATGSVSYEQYF TGCGCCAGCAGCCAAGATGCGACAGGTTCCGTCTCCTACGAGCAGTACTTC
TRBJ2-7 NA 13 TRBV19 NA CASSIRQDYEQYF TGTGCCAGTAGTATTAGGCAGGACTACGAGCAGTACTTC
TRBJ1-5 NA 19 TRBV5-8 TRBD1 CASSIRDRAGLGGNQPQHF TGTGCCAGCAGCATCCGGGACAGGGCCGGCTTAGGTGGAAATCAGCCCCAGCATTTT
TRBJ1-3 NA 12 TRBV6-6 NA CASSYSGDTIYF TGTGCCAGCAGTTACTCAGGGGACACCATATATTTT
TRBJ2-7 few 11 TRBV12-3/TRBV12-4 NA CASSRGYEQYF TGTGCGTCTAGCAGGGGCTACGAGCAGTACTTC
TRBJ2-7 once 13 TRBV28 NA CASSLEGSYEQYF TGTGCCAGCAGTTTGGAGGGTAGCTACGAGCAGTACTTC
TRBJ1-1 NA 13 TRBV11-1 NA CASSLEPFGEAFF TGTGCCAGCAGCTTAGAGCCGTTCGGGGAAGCTTTCTTT
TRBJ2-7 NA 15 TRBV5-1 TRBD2 CASSLVTRGGGEQYF TGCGCCAGCAGCTTGGTGACTCGCGGGGGGGGCGAGCAGTACTTC
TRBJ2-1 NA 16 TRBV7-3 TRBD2 CASSAGAAGGGGKQFF TGTGCCAGCAGCGCGGGCGCTGCGGGTGGCGGGGGAAAGCAGTTCTTC
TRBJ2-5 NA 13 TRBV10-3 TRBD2 CAINLAGGETQYF TGTGCCATCAATCTAGCGGGGGGAGAGACCCAGTACTTC
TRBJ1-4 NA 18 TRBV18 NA CASSPGQTLGGSNEKLFF TGTGCCAGCTCCCCCGGACAGACGCTCGGGGGGTCTAATGAAAAACTGTTTTTT